The TCR beta chain described here comes from a study of Graves' ophthalmopathy and Graves' hyperthyroidism. Regarding the study as a whole: Forecasting of ophthalmopathy progression by the model achieved roughly 69% sensitivity and 72% to 75% specificity. Detection in blood was also observed for most expanded thyroid clonotypes above 0.001 frequency.

For repertoire sequencing, the TCR beta CDR3 regions were amplified from RNA transcripts. HTBI-primed RT-PCR formed the first round, and a multiplex PCR formed the second. From the multiplex PCR reads, TCRdb called clonotypes with MiXCR, one entry per CDR3 protein. The sample lists about 740,000 distinct CDR3 sequences, roughly 41% occurring once. In its sample, this clonotype was seen a few times. As yet, its antigen is unknown. Patients were left out if they had other autoimmune diseases, uncontrolled infections, pregnancy or lactation. Diagnosis was based on clinical symptoms, serum thyroxine, TRAb, thyroid ultrasound and orbital computed tomography. Trimming took 3 bases from V and 0 from J, leaving 15 bases between them. CDR1 and CDR2 (germline): SQVTM, ANQGSEA. This CDR3 is built from 15 residues.

The chain employs TRBV29-1 and TRBJ2-7; the D call may be TRBD1 or TRBD2 (5 bases each). The sequenced sample was peripheral blood. This TCR derives from an adult man with Graves' ophthalmopathy. The DNA for the CDR3 is TGCAGCGTTGATTTGGGACCCTCGAGCTCCTACGAGCAGTACTTC. This translates into CSVDLGPSSSYEQYF.